This paragraph reports one TCR beta chain. This sample was included in a study of T cells after somatic rescue of genetic block. The CDR3 sequence is 16 residues long. The germline gives CDR1 PRHDT, CDR2 FYEKMQ (reference sequence). V was clipped by 1 base and J by 9 bases, with 21 bases between them. Sequencing was performed with immunoSEQ multiplex PCR; in TCRdb, only in-frame clones are kept and a portion is missing. The table lists tens of thousands of clones, less than 95% of them singletons. Sample: peripheral blood mononuclear cells (PBMCs). The sequence derives from a man aged 35 to 55. The V and J genes are TRBV13 and TRBJ2-5, with a tentative D call TRBD2 (6 bases). The CDR3 DNA reads TGTGCCAGCAGCTTAGTGGGCGGAGGGGACCCTGTGGCCCAGTACTTC. This encodes CASSLVGGGDPVAQYF.